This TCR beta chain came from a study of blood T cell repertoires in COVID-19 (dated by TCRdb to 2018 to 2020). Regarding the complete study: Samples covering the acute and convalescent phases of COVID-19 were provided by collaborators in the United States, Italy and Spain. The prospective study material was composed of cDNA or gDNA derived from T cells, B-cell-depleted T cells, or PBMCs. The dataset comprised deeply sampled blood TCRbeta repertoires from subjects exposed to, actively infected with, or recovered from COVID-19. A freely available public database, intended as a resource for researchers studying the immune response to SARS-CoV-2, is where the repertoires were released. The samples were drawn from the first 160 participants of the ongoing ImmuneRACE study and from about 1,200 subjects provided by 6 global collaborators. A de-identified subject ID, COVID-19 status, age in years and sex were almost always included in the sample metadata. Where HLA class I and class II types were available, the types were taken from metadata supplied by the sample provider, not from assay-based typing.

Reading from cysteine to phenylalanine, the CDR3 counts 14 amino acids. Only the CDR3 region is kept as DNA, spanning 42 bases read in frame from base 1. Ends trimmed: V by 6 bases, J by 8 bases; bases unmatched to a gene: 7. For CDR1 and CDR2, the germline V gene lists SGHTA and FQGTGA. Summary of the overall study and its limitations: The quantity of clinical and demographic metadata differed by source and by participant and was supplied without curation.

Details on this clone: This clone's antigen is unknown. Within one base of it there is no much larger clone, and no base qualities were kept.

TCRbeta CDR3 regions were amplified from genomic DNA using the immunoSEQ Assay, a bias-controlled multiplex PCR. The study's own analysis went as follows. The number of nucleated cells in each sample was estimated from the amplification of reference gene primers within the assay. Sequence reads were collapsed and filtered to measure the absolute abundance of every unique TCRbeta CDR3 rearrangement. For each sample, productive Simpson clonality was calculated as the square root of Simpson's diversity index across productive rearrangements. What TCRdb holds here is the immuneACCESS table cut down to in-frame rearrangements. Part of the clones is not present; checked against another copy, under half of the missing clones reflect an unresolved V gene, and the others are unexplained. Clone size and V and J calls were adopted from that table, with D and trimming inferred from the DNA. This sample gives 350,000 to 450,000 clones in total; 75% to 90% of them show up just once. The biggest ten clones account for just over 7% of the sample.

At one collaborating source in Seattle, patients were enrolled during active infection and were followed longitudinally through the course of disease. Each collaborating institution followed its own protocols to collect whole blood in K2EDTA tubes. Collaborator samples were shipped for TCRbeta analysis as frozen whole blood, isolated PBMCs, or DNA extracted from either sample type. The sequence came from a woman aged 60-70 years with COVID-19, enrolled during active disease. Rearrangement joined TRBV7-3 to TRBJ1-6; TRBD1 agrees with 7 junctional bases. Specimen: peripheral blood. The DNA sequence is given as TGTGCCAGCAGTTTGGGACAGACCCATTCACCCCTCCACTTT. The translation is CASSLGQTHSPLHF.